This TCR beta chain originates from a study of early T cells in non-severe SARS-CoV-2 infection. Points from the study as a whole: VDJdb matching, biased toward anti-spike CD8 responses, missed private and CD4 specificities.

From germline, CDR1 is KGHSH and CDR2 LQKENI. The CDR3 has 12 residues. J lost 6 bases, V lost 4 bases, and 3 bases had no gene match. In its sample, this clonotype was seen many times. Its antigen is currently unknown. Unique molecular identifier tags were affixed to discrete cDNA molecules. Via MiXCR, TCRdb re-called the 5' RACE reads, giving one row per CDR3 protein. This table has about 70,000 distinct CDR3 sequences, roughly 4.5% appearing once. This TCR came from an adult who was a healthcare worker with PCR-confirmed SARS-CoV-2 infection or an uninfected control (not recorded which). The donor label of this sample is uncertain. V is TRBV18 and J is TRBJ2-7, with 7 nucleotides matching TRBD1. The sample here was whole blood, taken at baseline. CDR3 residues: CASSLTGPEQYF. In DNA, the CDR3 is TGTGCCAGCTCACTGACAGGGCCCGAGCAGTACTTC. The full variable domain, completed using reference TRBV18 and TRBJ2-7, is NAGVMQNPRHLVRRRGQEARLRCSPMKGHSHVYWYRQLPEEGLKFMVYLQKENIIDESGMPKERFSAEFPKEGPSILRIQQVVRGDSAAYFCASSLTGPEQYFGPGTRLTVT.